The TCR beta chain under discussion was sequenced for a study of T cells in Graves' hyperthyroidism and ophthalmopathy. RNA transcripts provided the source from which TCR beta CDR3 regions were amplified. First-round RT-PCR of the TCR CDR3 relied on the HTBI primer set. One entry per CDR3 protein results from TCRdb running MiXCR on the multiplex PCR reads. Of approximately 610,000 distinct CDR3 sequences listed, 14% to 15% are singletons. CDR1 and CDR2 (germline): MGHDK, SYGVNS. This CDR3 comprises 20 residues. V lost 1 base and J lost 1; bases outside the gene matches: 15. The sample holds many counts of this clonotype.

This clonotype originated in a woman between 35 and 50 years old with Graves' ophthalmopathy. Specimen: blood. The V gene is TRBV25-1, the J gene TRBJ2-7; 11 nucleotides line up with TRBD2. The CDR3 loop reads CASSEWATSGSPPLSYEQYF. Here the CDR3 DNA reads TGTGCCAGCAGTGAATGGGCTACTAGCGGGAGCCCCCCCTTATCCTACGAGCAGTACTTC.